The source of this TCR beta chain is a study of TIL therapy for anti-PD-1-resistant metastatic lung cancer. This was the immunoSEQ v3 assay. Sequencing depth was around 1.9 million read pairs for survey level, roughly 4.5-6.5 million for deep. The data were produced by immunoSEQ multiplex PCR, yet TCRdb's version contains in-frame clones alone and is incomplete. This sample has about 50,000 clones; 71% occur once, and the top ten carry 5.6%. Time point of the sample: pre-treatment sample, taken before nivolumab and TIL therapy. Pleural nodules or supraclavicular lymph nodes made up most of the excised metastases sampled. Enrollment ran from October 2017 to early 2020. V was trimmed by 1 base and J by 2 bases, leaving 5 bases between them. CDR3 length: 13 amino acids. CDR1 is MNHEY and CDR2 is SVGAGI in the germline V gene.

The chain carries TRBV6-5 and TRBJ2-5; D is undetermined. The input for sequencing was tumor tissue, taken at baseline. The TCR comes from a person between 25 and 80 years old with non-small cell lung cancer. CDR3 in amino acids: CASSYLGQETQYF. The CDR3 DNA is TGTGCCAGCAGTTACTTAGGTCAAGAGACCCAGTACTTC.